A single sample gave rise to the 29 T cell receptor beta chains below, sequenced in a study of control samples from healthy donors and cancer patients. Produced via immunoSEQ multiplex PCR; TCRdb's table is partial and in-frame only. The table records about 160,000 clones, about 95% of them present only once. The sample comprised PBMCs. These receptor sequences come from a man aged 55 to 69 with colorectal cancer.

The V gene is TRBV9, the J gene TRBJ2-1; 9 bases map to TRBD1. The CDR3 runs to 14 residues. Trimming at V came to 6 bases and at J to 7 bases, leaving 8 bases not matched to a gene. Germline V CDR1 and CDR2: SGDLS, YYNGEE. The CDR3 DNA sequence: TGTGCCAGCAATCCGGGACAGGGTAGGAATGAGCAGTTCTTC. Protein sequence: CASNPGQGRNEQFF.

In DNA form, the CDR3 reads TGTGCCAGCAGTGACGCTAGCGGGGGGGCTGTTGGAGATACGCAGTATTTT. This codes for CASSDASGGAVGDTQYF. The rearrangement joins TRBV2 to TRBJ2-3; 12 positions agree with TRBD2. CDR1 is SNHLY and CDR2 is FYNNEI in the germline V gene. This CDR3 spans 17 amino acids. The ends lost 3 bases at V and 5 bases at J; junction bases unmatched: 9. The full variable domain, rest sourced from reference TRBV2 and TRBJ2-3, is EPEVTQTPSHQVTQMGQEVILRCVPISNHLYFYWYRQILGQKVEFLVSFYNNEISEKSEIFDDQFSVERPDGSNFTLKIRSTKLEDSAMYFCASSDASGGAVGDTQYFGPGTRLTVL.

The genes are TRBV19 and TRBJ1-1, with D uncertain. The CDR3 covers 13 residues. CDR1 and CDR2 (germline): LNHDA, SQIVND (reference sequence). Trimming removed 5 bases at V and 3 bases at J, with 10 bases between. In nucleotides, the CDR3 is TGTGCCAGTAGTCCCCCGTGGGACACTGAAGCTTTCTTT. The encoded protein is CASSPPWDTEAFF. Drawing the rest from reference TRBV19 and TRBJ1-1, the complete variable domain is DGGITQSPKYLFRKEGQNVTLSCEQNLNHDAMYWYRQDPGQGLRLIYYSQIVNDFQKGDIAEGYSVSREKKESFPLTVTSAQKNPTAFYLCASSPPWDTEAFFGQGTRLTVV.

The chain recombines TRBV6-5 with TRBJ2-7; 10 bases map to TRBD1. CDR3 length: 15 amino acids. V was pared by 4 bases and J by 4 bases, with 7 bases of the junction left unmatched. CDR1 MNHEY and CDR2 SVGAGI come from the germline V gene. The CDR3 DNA is TGTGCCAGCAGTTCCTGGACAGGGGGAGGGTACGAGCAGTACTTC. Its translation: CASSSWTGGGYEQYF.

This chain connects TRBV19 to TRBJ2-3, with D maybe TRBD1 (5 bases). The CDR3 has 15 residues. V lost 4 bases to trimming and J lost 3 bases, with 14 bases between them. Germline lookup yields CDR1 LNHDA and CDR2 SQIVND (reference sequence). CDR3 nucleotides: TGTGCCAGTAGTAGAGCAGGGATAGGGACAGATACGCAGTATTTT. This gives the protein CASSRAGIGTDTQYF.

This clone was recorded only once. The genes are TRBV19 and TRBJ2-2; D not certain. The V gene lost 1 base and the J gene lost 0 bases, with 3 bases spanning the gap. The CDR3 is made up of 14 amino acids. Germline loops: CDR1 LNHDA, CDR2 SQIVND (reference sequence). CDR3 sequence reads: CASSIGSNTGELFF. The CDR3 region has the DNA TGTGCCAGTAGTATAGGCTCGAACACCGGGGAGCTGTTTTTT.

V and J are TRBV19 and TRBJ1-4; D ambiguous. This CDR3 has 14 residues. Trimming cost V 6 bases and J 8 bases, with 16 bases left between them. Germline-derived CDR1 and CDR2 are LNHDA and SQIVND (reference sequence). CDR3 amino acids: CASRNTLLGEKLFF. CDR3 bases: TGTGCCAGTAGGAACACCTTATTAGGGGAAAAACTGTTTTTT. Based on the CDR3 plus reference TRBV19 and TRBJ1-4, the full variable domain is DGGITQSPKYLFRKEGQNVTLSCEQNLNHDAMYWYRQDPGQGLRLIYYSQIVNDFQKGDIAEGYSVSREKKESFPLTVTSAQKNPTAFYLCASRNTLLGEKLFFGSGTQLSVL.

The rearrangement uses TRBV19 and TRBJ1-1, with a possible D match to TRBD1 (6 bases). Trimming took off 1 base at V and 3 bases at J, with 24 bases between the two ends. Per the germline V gene, CDR1 is LNHDA and CDR2 is SQIVND (reference sequence). The CDR3 runs 19 residues. The CDR3 sequence is CASSIGGGRAMMMDTEAFF. The CDR3 region has the DNA TGTGCCAGTAGTATAGGGGGGGGCAGGGCGATGATGATGGACACTGAAGCTTTCTTT.

The chain carries TRBV7-9 and TRBJ2-7; D gene unclear. Deletions cut 1 base from V and 5 bases from J, with 15 bases between. CDR1 and CDR2 (germline): SEHNR, FQNEAQ (reference sequence). The CDR3 has 15 amino acids. CDR3 nucleotide sequence: TGTGCCAGCAGCTTAGGGGGTGGCATGGCCCACGAGCAGTACTTC. Translating gives CASSLGGGMAHEQYF.

In the case of this clone: The sample holds other DNA sequences that translate to the same CDR3. The chain has TRBV18 and TRBJ2-1; 7 bases match TRBD1. The CDR3 loop spans 14 amino acids. Trimming cost V 3 bases and J 5 bases; bases outside gene matches: 4. The V gene's germline CDR1 is KGHSH and CDR2 LQKENI. CDR3: CASSPGQVNNEQFF. The CDR3, as DNA: TGTGCCAGCTCACCCGGACAGGTTAACAATGAGCAGTTCTTC.

The chain has TRBV5-1 and TRBJ2-3; D may be TRBD1 (6 bases). The V end was cut by 1 base, the J end by 3 bases, with 12 bases between. CDR1 and CDR2 (germline): SGHRS, YFSETQ. This CDR3 comprises 15 residues. CDR3 protein: CASSLMTGGTDTQYF. CDR3 nucleotides: TGCGCCAGCAGCTTGATGACAGGCGGGACAGATACGCAGTATTTT.

V usage is TRBV23-1 and J usage is TRBJ1-1, with TRBD1 identical over 7 bases. TRBV23-1 is sorted into the ORF group, with uncertain function. The CDR3 consists of 17 residues. The J segment lost 2 bases and the V segment lost 2 bases, leaving 11 bases of the junction unmatched. CDR3 amino acids: CASSQPPGQALNTEAFF. CDR3 DNA sequence: TGCGCCAGCAGTCAACCCCCCGGACAGGCTTTAAACACTGAAGCTTTCTTT.

The genes are TRBV5-8 and TRBJ2-3; a weak D match, TRBD1 (5 bases). CDR1 is SGHTS and CDR2 is YDEGEE in the germline V gene. The CDR3 contains 15 residues. With 2 bases removed from V and 2 bases from J, the gap between germline ends came to 12 bases. CDR3 coding DNA: TGTGCCAGCAGCTTTCATAGGGGCCCCACAGATACGCAGTATTTT. Translation: CASSFHRGPTDTQYF.

The V call is TRBV10-3, the J call TRBJ2-7; D might be TRBD1 (5 bases). The germline gives CDR1 ENHRY, CDR2 SYGVKD. With 6 bases removed from V and 0 bases from J, the gap between germline ends came to 9 bases. There are 13 residues in the CDR3. The CDR3 reads CAISYRSSYEQYF. In DNA form, the CDR3 reads TGTGCCATCAGCTACAGGAGCTCCTACGAGCAGTACTTC.

The chain couples TRBV5-8 to TRBJ2-2; D might be TRBD1 or TRBD2, each matching 5 bases. The CDR3 spans 18 residues. CDR1 SGHTS and CDR2 YDEGEE come from the germline V gene. V gave up 0 bases and J gave up 4 bases, with 19 bases separating them. Here the CDR3 reads CASSLGTSPGRGTGELFF. The CDR3 DNA sequence: TGTGCCAGCAGCTTGGGGACCTCGCCGGGACGCGGCACCGGGGAGCTGTTTTTT.

The rearrangement links TRBV28 to TRBJ1-2; D might be TRBD1 (6 bases). This CDR3 is built from 13 residues. Trimming cost V 6 bases and J 4 bases, with 12 bases left between them. From germline, CDR1 is MDHEN and CDR2 SYDVKM. Here the CDR3 reads CASSSGAIYGYTF. CDR3 nucleotides: TGTGCCAGCAGCTCAGGGGCCATCTATGGCTACACCTTC.

The chain combines TRBV5-5 with TRBJ1-1, with TRBD1 matching over 7 bases. Per germline, CDR1 SGHKS and CDR2 YYEKEE (reference sequence). J was trimmed by 0 bases and V by 2 bases; bases with no gene match: 1. The CDR3 contains 14 residues. CDR3 sequence reads: CASSFGQVNTEAFF. The CDR3 DNA reads as TGTGCCAGCAGCTTTGGACAGGTGAACACTGAAGCTTTCTTT.

The chain uses TRBV2 and TRBJ2-7; no clear D gene. The CDR3 is 14 amino acids. Trimming took 5 bases from V and 2 from J, leaving 13 bases between them. Germline CDR1 reads SNHLY; CDR2 reads FYNNEI. The CDR3 nucleotides are TGTGCCAGCAGTTCTTGGACGGCCACCTACGAGCAGTACTTC. Translation: CASSSWTATYEQYF.

V usage is TRBV6-4 and J usage is TRBJ2-2, with TRBD1 matching over 10 bases. V trimming: 7 bases; J trimming: 2 bases; junction bases outside the gene matches: 10. The germline CDR1 and CDR2 sequences are MRHNA and SNTAGT. This CDR3 has 17 residues. The CDR3 DNA is TGTGCCAGCAACGAGAGACAGGGGGCGTCTAACACCGGGGAGCTGTTTTTT. This translates into CASNERQGASNTGELFF.

This chain joins TRBV6-5 and TRBJ1-1, with 12 bases aligning to TRBD1. CDR3 length equals 13 residues. V shed 6 bases, J shed 6 bases, and the junction held 2 bases outside the gene matches. CDR1 and CDR2 from the germline V gene are MNHEY and SVGAGI. The CDR3 sequence is CASRGQGASEAFF. CDR3 sequence (DNA): TGTGCCAGCAGGGGACAGGGGGCCTCTGAAGCTTTCTTT.

The gene calls are TRBV3-1 (or the pseudogene TRBV3-2) and TRBJ2-4; 9 nucleotides line up with TRBD1. J gave up 11 bases and V 3 bases, and 2 bases lay outside the gene matches. Per the germline V gene, CDR1 is LGHDT and CDR2 is YNNKEL (reference sequence). The CDR3 runs to 12 residues. As DNA, the CDR3 is TGTGCCAGCAGCCAGGGACAGGGCCTTCAGTACTTC. As protein: CASSQGQGLQYF.

J is TRBJ2-2 and V is TRBV4-1; a possible D gene is TRBD2 (6 bases). Germline CDR1 is MGHRA and CDR2 is YSYEKL. This CDR3 spans 17 amino acids. Trimming shortened V by 0 bases and J by 0 bases, and 11 bases separated the two germline ends. The CDR3 DNA is TGCGCCAGCAGCCAAGACATCGGAGGGGCGAACACCGGGGAGCTGTTTTTT. Translation gives CASSQDIGGANTGELFF.

The chain uses TRBV11-2 and TRBJ1-4; TRBD1 matches at 7 bases. J lost 6 bases, V lost 6 bases, and 13 bases had no gene match. Per the germline V gene, CDR1 is SGHAT and CDR2 is FQNNGV. The CDR3 runs to 16 residues. CDR3 DNA sequence: TGTGCCAGCAGTCTCAGGTTGGGCAGGGGGGATGAAAAACTGTTTTTT. Its translation: CASSLRLGRGDEKLFF.

The chain uses TRBV10-1 and TRBJ1-1, with D unclear. There are 16 residues in the CDR3. V lost 3 bases to trimming and J lost 3 bases, with 17 bases between them. Germline assignment: CDR1 WNHNN and CDR2 SYGVQD (reference sequence). The CDR3 protein is CASSELEGPSHTEAFF. The CDR3 DNA reads TGCGCCAGCAGTGAATTAGAGGGCCCCAGTCACACTGAAGCTTTCTTT.

The V and J genes are TRBV5-1 and TRBJ2-3; 13 bases align to TRBD2. The CDR3 extends over 14 amino acids. The germline gives CDR1 SGHRS, CDR2 YFSETQ. Unmatched junction bases numbered 4, after V lost 6 bases and J lost 6 bases. Here the CDR3 reads CASTSGLAGDTQYF. For the CDR3, the DNA is TGCGCCAGCACCTCGGGACTAGCGGGGGATACGCAGTATTTT. Using reference TRBV5-1 and TRBJ2-3 for the parts outside the CDR3, the full variable domain is KAGVTQTPRYLIKTRGQQVTLSCSPISGHRSVSWYQQTPGQGLQFLFEYFSETQRNKGNFPGRFSGRQFSNSRSEMNVSTLELGDSALYLCASTSGLAGDTQYFGPGTRLTVL.

The V call is TRBV7-2, the J call TRBJ2-5; a weak D match, TRBD2 (7 bases). Per germline, CDR1 SGHTA and CDR2 FQGNSA. This CDR3 has 15 amino acids. The V and J ends lost 3 bases and 5 bases respectively, with 16 bases between them. CDR3 residues: CASSFSGGPGETQYF. The CDR3 region has the DNA TGTGCCAGCAGCTTCTCGGGGGGCCCGGGGGAGACCCAGTACTTC.

The V gene is TRBV3-1 (or the pseudogene TRBV3-2), the J gene TRBJ2-2, with a weak D call TRBD1 (5 bases). The CDR3 is 14 amino acids. Germline CDR1 LGHDT, CDR2 YNNKEL (reference sequence). The V and J ends lost 4 bases and 2 bases respectively, with 8 bases between them. This chain's CDR3 is CASSRDSNTGELFF. DNA of the CDR3: TGTGCCAGCAGCCGCGACAGTAACACCGGGGAGCTGTTTTTT.

This chain uses TRBV5-4 with TRBJ2-5, with D possibly being TRBD2 (5 bases). Trimming removed 0 bases at V and 4 bases at J, with 10 bases between. CDR1 is SGHNT and CDR2 is YYREEE in the germline V gene (reference sequence). This CDR3 is built from 14 residues. The CDR3 reads CASSLGLAGETQYF. CDR3 bases: TGTGCCAGCAGCTTGGGTCTAGCAGGAGAGACCCAGTACTTC.

The chain joins TRBV2 to TRBJ2-3; D not resolved. V lost 2 bases to trimming and J lost 6 bases, with 6 bases between them. The CDR3 runs to 12 residues. CDR1 is SNHLY, CDR2 FYNNEI, per germline. The CDR3 DNA reads TGTGCCAGCAGTGAACGGGTGGATACGCAGTATTTT. Its translation: CASSERVDTQYF.